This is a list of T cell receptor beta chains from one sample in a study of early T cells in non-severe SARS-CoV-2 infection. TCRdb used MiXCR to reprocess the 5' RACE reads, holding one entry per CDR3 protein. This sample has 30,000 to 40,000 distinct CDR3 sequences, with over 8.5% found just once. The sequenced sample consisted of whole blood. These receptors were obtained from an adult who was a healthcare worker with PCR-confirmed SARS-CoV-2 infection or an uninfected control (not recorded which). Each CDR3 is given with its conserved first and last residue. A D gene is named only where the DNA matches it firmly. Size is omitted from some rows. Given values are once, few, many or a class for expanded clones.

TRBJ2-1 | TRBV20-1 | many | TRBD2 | CSAQSGTSGSGKRQFF | TGCAGTGCTCAATCCGGGACTAGCGGATCCGGGAAACGGCAGTTCTTC
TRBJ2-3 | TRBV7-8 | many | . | CASSLPDRTLSTDTQYF | TGTGCCAGCAGCTTACCCGATAGAACCCTGAGCACAGATACGCAGTATTTT
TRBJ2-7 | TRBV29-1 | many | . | CSARPYRRGEQYF | TGCAGCGCCCGCCCCTACCGCCGGGGAGAGCAGTACTTC
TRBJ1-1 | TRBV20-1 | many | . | CSASRPNTEAFF | TGCAGTGCTAGTAGGCCCAACACTGAAGCTTTCTTT
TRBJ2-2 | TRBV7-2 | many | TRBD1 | CASTRQGDTGELFF | TGTGCCAGCACAAGACAGGGGGACACCGGGGAGCTGTTTTTT
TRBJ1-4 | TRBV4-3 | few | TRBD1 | CASSRGQGSDSAKLFF | TGCGCCAGCAGCCGAGGACAGGGATCGGACAGCGCAAAACTGTTTTTT
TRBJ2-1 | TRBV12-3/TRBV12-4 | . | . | CASSPILAKNIQFF | TGTGCCAGCAGCCCTATCTTAGCCAAAAACATTCAGTTCTTC
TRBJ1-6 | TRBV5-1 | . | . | CASRDGPMTSALHF | TGCGCCAGCAGAGACGGACCCATGACTTCGGCCCTCCACTTT
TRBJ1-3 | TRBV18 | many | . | CASSPWGLESGNTIYF | TGTGCCAGCTCACCCTGGGGGCTGGAATCTGGAAACACCATATATTTT
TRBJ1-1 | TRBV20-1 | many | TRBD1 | CSADRGLNTEAFF | TGCAGTGCCGACAGGGGCCTGAACACTGAAGCTTTCTTT
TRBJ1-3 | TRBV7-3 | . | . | CASSLWGPGTRGSGNTIYF | TGTGCCAGCAGCTTATGGGGACCGGGAACGCGGGGCTCTGGAAACACCATATATTTT
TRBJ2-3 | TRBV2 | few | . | CASETGTLTDTQYF | TGTGCCAGCGAGACAGGAACGTTGACAGATACGCAGTATTTT
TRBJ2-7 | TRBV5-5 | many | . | CASSRMSYEQYF | TGTGCCAGCAGCCGAATGTCCTACGAGCAGTACTTC
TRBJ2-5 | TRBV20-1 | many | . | CSGQWLAGETQYF | TGCAGTGGGCAGTGGTTGGCCGGGGAGACCCAGTACTTC
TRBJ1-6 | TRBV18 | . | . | CASSPAGEDSPLHF | TGTGCCAGCTCACCAGCAGGGGAGGATTCACCCCTCCACTTT
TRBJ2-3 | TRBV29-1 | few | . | CSVGRTDTQYF | TGCAGCGTTGGCAGAACAGATACGCAGTATTTT
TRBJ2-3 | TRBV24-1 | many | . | CATSDAGTNTQYF | TGTGCCACCAGTGATGCGGGGACGAATACGCAGTATTTT
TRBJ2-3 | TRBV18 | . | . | CASSPGQTHTDTQYF | TGTGCCAGCTCACCCGGCCAGACCCACACAGATACGCAGTATTTT
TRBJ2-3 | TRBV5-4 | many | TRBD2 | CASSSGRTMDTQYF | TGTGCCAGCAGTAGCGGGCGGACGATGGATACGCAGTATTTT
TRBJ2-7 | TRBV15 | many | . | CATSRVQTYEQYF | TGTGCCACCAGCAGAGTACAAACCTACGAGCAGTACTTC
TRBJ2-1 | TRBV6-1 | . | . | CASRTSYNEQFF | TGTGCCAGCAGGACAAGCTACAATGAGCAGTTCTTC
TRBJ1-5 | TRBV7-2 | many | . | CASSVYNQPQHF | TGTGCCAGCAGCGTATACAATCAGCCCCAGCATTTT
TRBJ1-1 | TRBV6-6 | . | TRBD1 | CASSDRVWAEAFF | TGTGCCAGCTCGGACAGGGTCTGGGCTGAAGCTTTCTTT
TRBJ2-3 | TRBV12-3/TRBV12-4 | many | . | CASNDRTRTDTQYF | TGTGCCAGCAACGACAGGACGCGCACAGATACGCAGTATTTT
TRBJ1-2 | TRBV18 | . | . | CASSRRGEAEYGYTF | TGTGCCAGCTCCCGAAGGGGCGAGGCCGAGTACGGCTACACCTTC
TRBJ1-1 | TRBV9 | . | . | CASSVDPSSTEAFF | TGTGCCAGCAGCGTAGACCCGTCCAGCACTGAAGCTTTCTTT
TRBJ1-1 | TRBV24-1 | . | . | CATSDFNGLNTEAFF | TGTGCCACCAGTGATTTTAACGGGTTGAACACTGAAGCTTTCTTT
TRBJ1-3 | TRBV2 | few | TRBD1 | CASIHRGPGNTIYF | TGTGCCAGCATCCACAGGGGCCCTGGAAACACCATATATTTT
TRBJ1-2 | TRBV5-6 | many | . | CASSLDVGGVGNYGYTF | TGTGCCAGCAGCTTGGACGTGGGAGGGGTAGGGAACTATGGCTACACCTTC
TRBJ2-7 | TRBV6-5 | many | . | CASSYSKSYEQYF | TGTGCCAGCAGTTACTCGAAATCCTACGAGCAGTACTTC
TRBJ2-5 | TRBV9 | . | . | CASSVGWGQETQYF | TGTGCCAGCAGCGTAGGTTGGGGACAAGAGACCCAGTACTTC
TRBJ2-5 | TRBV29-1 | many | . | CSVTTGETQYF | TGCAGCGTTACTACAGGAGAGACCCAGTACTTC
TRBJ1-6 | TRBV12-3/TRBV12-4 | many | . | CASSAGTYSPLHF | TGTGCCAGCAGTGCCGGGACCTACTCACCCCTCCACTTT
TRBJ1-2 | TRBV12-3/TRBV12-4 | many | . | CASTHSGGAGYGYTF | TGTGCCAGCACTCATTCCGGAGGGGCTGGGTATGGCTACACCTTC
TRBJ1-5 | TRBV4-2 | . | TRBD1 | CASSHGGQGLQPQHF | TGTGCCAGCAGCCACGGCGGACAGGGACTACAGCCCCAGCATTTT
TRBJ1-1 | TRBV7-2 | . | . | CASTQKGTEAFF | TGTGCCAGCACCCAAAAGGGCACTGAAGCTTTCTTT
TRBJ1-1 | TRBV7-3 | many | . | CASSSTDRNTEAFF | TGTGCCAGCAGCTCCACCGACAGGAACACTGAAGCTTTCTTT
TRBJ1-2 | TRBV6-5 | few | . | CASSYSSGIRGYTF | TGTGCCAGCAGTTACTCTTCAGGGATCCGTGGCTACACCTTC
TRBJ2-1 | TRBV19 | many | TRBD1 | CASRWQGANNEQFF | TGTGCCAGTCGGTGGCAGGGGGCGAACAATGAGCAGTTCTTC
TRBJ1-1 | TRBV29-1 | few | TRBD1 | CSADMTGAAAFF | TGCAGCGCCGATATGACAGGGGCGGCAGCTTTCTTT
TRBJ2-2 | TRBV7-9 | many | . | CASSLTHRTGELFF | TGTGCCAGCAGCCTAACCCACAGAACCGGGGAGCTGTTTTTT
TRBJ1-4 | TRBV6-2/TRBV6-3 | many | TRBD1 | CASSSGQANEKLFF | TGTGCCAGCAGCTCAGGACAGGCAAATGAAAAACTGTTTTTT
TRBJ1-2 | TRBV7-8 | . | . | CASSTQVNYGYTF | TGTGCCAGCAGCACACAAGTTAACTATGGCTACACCTTC
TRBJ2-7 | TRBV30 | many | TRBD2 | CAWTPGGAVYEQYF | TGTGCCTGGACCCCCGGGGGGGCAGTGTACGAGCAGTACTTC
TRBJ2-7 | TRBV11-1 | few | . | CASSLGRGFDEQYF | TGTGCCAGCAGCTTAGGAAGGGGGTTCGACGAGCAGTACTTC
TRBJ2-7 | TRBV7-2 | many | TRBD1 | CASSLADRGLYF | TGTGCCAGCAGCTTAGCGGACAGGGGACTCTACTTC
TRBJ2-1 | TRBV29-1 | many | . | CSVEDWADNEQFF | TGCAGCGTTGAAGATTGGGCCGACAATGAGCAGTTCTTC
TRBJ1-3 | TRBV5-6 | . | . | CASSLERGWKNTIYF | TGTGCCAGCAGCCTAGAAAGGGGATGGAAGAACACCATATATTTT
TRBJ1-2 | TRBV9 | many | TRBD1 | CASSVRTGGPGYTF | TGTGCCAGCAGCGTAAGGACAGGGGGCCCTGGCTACACCTTC
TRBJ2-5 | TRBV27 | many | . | CASSLGPVDQETQYF | TGTGCCAGCAGTTTAGGGCCAGTCGATCAGGAGACCCAGTACTTC